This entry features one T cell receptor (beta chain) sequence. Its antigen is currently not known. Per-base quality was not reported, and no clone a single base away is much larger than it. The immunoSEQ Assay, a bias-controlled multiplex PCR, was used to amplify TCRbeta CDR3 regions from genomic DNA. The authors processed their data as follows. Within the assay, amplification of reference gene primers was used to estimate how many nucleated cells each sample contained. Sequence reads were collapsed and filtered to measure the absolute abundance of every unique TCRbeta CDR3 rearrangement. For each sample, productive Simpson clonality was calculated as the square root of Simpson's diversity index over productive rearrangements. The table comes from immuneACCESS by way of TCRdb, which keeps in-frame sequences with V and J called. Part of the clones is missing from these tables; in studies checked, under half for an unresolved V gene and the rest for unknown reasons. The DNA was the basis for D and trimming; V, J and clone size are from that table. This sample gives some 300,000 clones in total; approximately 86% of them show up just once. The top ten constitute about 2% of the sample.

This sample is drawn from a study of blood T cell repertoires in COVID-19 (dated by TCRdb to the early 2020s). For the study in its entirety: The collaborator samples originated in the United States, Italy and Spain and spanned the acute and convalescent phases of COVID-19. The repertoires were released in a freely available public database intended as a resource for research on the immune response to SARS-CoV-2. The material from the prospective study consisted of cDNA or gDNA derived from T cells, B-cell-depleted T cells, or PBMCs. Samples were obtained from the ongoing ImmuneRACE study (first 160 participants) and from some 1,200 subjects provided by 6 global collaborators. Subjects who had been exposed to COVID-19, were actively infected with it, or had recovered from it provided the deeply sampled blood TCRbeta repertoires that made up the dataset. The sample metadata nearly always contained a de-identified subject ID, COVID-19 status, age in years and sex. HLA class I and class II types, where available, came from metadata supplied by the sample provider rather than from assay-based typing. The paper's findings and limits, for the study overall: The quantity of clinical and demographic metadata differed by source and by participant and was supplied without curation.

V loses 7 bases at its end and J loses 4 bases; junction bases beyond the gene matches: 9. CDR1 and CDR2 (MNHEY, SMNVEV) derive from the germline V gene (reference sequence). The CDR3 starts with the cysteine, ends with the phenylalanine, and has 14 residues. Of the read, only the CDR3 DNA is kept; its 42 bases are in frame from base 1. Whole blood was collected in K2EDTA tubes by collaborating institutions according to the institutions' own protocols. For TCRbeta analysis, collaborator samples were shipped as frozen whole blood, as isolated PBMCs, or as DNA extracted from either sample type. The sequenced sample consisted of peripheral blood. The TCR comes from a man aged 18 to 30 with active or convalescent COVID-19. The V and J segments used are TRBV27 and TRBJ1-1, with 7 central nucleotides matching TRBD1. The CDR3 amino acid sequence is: CASTPQGMSTEAFF. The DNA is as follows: TGTGCCAGCACACCACAGGGGATGAGCACTGAAGCTTTCTTT.